This section outlines one TCR beta chain sequence together with its context. The antigen is unknown. PBMCs numbering at least 6.5 million were isolated per sample. A sample-barcoded 5' primer and a J-beta primer mix were used in a second PCR of roughly 7 to 11 cycles. Each CDR3 protein is one row after TCRdb ran MiXCR on the 5' RACE reads. The table records 800,000 to 1,000,000 distinct CDR3 sequences, around 46% of them present only once. Germline lookup yields CDR1 LGHDT and CDR2 YNNKEL (reference sequence). The V end was cut by 0 bases, the J end by 3 bases, with 9 bases between. The CDR3 has 15 amino acids. The record originates from a study of blood T cells in healthy people across ages. Whole-study findings and limits: Diversity of TCR beta per million T cells declined in a roughly linear way with age.

This sequence joins TRBV3-1 and TRBJ2-1; no clear D gene. What was sequenced was blood. The source of this sequence is a man aged 25 to 40 in good health. CDR3 region: CASSQEVTGYNEQFF. DNA of the CDR3: TGTGCCAGCAGCCAAGAAGTGACTGGCTACAATGAGCAGTTCTTC.